This T cell receptor (beta chain) is drawn from a study of CD8 T cells in ankylosing spondylitis. As the method for making TCR beta libraries, quantitative 5'-RACE with molecular barcodes was used. From the 5' RACE reads, TCRdb called clonotypes with MiXCR, one entry per CDR3 protein. Of fewer than 500,000 distinct CDR3 sequences in the sample, 20% to 25% are singletons; the top ten hold approximately 16%. Germline CDR1 reads KGHSH; CDR2 reads LQKENI. V was pared by 3 bases and J by 1 base, with 5 bases of the junction left unmatched. The CDR3 contains 16 residues. Study observations and caveats: Several highly homologous variants formed a TCR beta motif that appeared characteristic of ankylosing spondylitis blood. Earlier studies detected some motif variants in reactive arthritis synovial fluid and blood. According to the report, clones linked to the disease were significantly enriched in matched synovial fluid samples taken from ankylosing spondylitis patients.

Notes on this clonotype: Antigen: not known.

J is TRBJ2-2 and V is TRBV18; TRBD1 aligns across 7 bases. The sample was blood, either unsorted or a sorted T cell fraction (not recorded which). The TCR sequence derives from a male donor with ankylosing spondylitis. CDR3 sequence (DNA): TGTGCCAGCTCACCCCGAGGGGGCTTGAACACCGGGGAGCTGTTTTTT. Its protein product is CASSPRGGLNTGELFF.